Presented here are 26 T cell receptor beta chains from one specimen sequenced in a study of cytomegalovirus exposure and HLA in healthy donors. The PCR used 60 Vbeta and 13 Jbeta primers. Produced via immunoSEQ multiplex PCR; TCRdb's table is partial and in-frame only. This table holds 60,000 or so clones, around 79% found once. The source material was PBMCs. These receptors were collected from a female donor in good health and CMV-seronegative.

This chain joins TRBV30 and TRBJ1-4; tentative D call: TRBD1 (6 bases). Deletions cut 1 base from V and 5 bases from J, with 11 bases between. CDR1 is GTSNPN, CDR2 SVGIG, per germline (reference sequence). CDR3 length: 14 amino acids. CDR3 nucleotides: TGTGCCTGGAGTGGTACAGGGCAGAATGAAAAACTGTTTTTT. It translates to CAWSGTGQNEKLFF.

J is TRBJ2-4 and V is TRBV27; TRBD2 might be the D (5 bases). The CDR3 sequence is 18 residues long. CDR1 MNHEY and CDR2 SMNVEV come from the germline V gene (reference sequence). V gave up 5 bases and J gave up 0 bases, with 20 bases separating them. In nucleotides, the CDR3 is TGTGCCAGCAGTCTTTTTTTCCGTGGGAGTATAGCCAAAAACATTCAGTACTTC. Its translation is CASSLFFRGSIAKNIQYF.

The chain recombines TRBV28 with TRBJ1-6, with D maybe TRBD1 (5 bases). The CDR3 runs to 17 residues. V lost 1 base to trimming and J lost 5 bases, with 15 bases between them. CDR1 is MDHEN, CDR2 SYDVKM, per germline. The CDR3 reads CASSLLVGRSDNSPLHF. The DNA of the CDR3 is TGTGCCAGCAGTTTATTAGTGGGGCGGTCGGATAATTCACCCCTCCACTTT.

The chain employs TRBV25-1 and TRBJ2-7; TRBD1 matches at 7 bases. CDR3 length equals 15 residues. CDR1 is MGHDK and CDR2 is SYGVNS in the germline V gene. After removal of 3 bases from V and 3 bases from J, the junction contained 8 bases not matched to a gene. DNA of the CDR3: TGTGCCAGCAGTGACTGGAGAGGGACAGTCTACGAGCAGTACTTC. It specifies CASSDWRGTVYEQYF.

The CDR3 DNA follows: TGTGCCAGCAGCGCCCGACTAGCGGGAGTGAATGAGCAGTTCTTC. Translated, it gives CASSARLAGVNEQFF. The chain has TRBV9 and TRBJ2-1; 12 nucleotides match TRBD2. The CDR3 is 15 residues long. The germline V gene has CDR1 SGDLS and CDR2 YYNGEE. The V gene end was trimmed by 3 bases and the J gene end by 7 bases; junction bases not matched to a gene: 5.

This rearrangement joins TRBV11-2 to TRBJ1-1; no definite D call. CDR1 is SGHAT, CDR2 FQNNGV, per germline. V shed 2 bases and J shed 2 bases, with 9 bases lying between them. The CDR3 consists of 14 residues. The CDR3 sequence is CASSLRRANTEAFF. The CDR3 DNA is TGTGCCAGCAGCTTAAGGCGGGCAAACACTGAAGCTTTCTTT.

The genes are TRBV6-1 and TRBJ2-1; D not resolved. Between the trimmed V and J ends, which lost 6 bases and 8 bases, there was a span of 14 bases. Germline CDR1 reads MNHNS; CDR2 reads SASEGT. The CDR3 consists of 13 residues. The CDR3 here is CASRGASSDEQFF. The CDR3 DNA follows: TGTGCCAGCAGAGGCGCTAGTTCCGATGAGCAGTTCTTC.

The J gene is TRBJ2-1, the V gene TRBV15; D might be TRBD1 (6 bases). The CDR3 totals 13 residues. V lost 3 bases and J 9 bases, leaving 12 bases between the germline ends. Per germline, CDR1 LNHNV and CDR2 YYDKDF (reference sequence). CDR3 in amino acids: CATSRPGVIEQFF. DNA for the CDR3: TGTGCCACCAGCAGGCCAGGGGTTATTGAGCAGTTCTTC. Combining the CDR3 with reference TRBV15 and TRBJ2-1 gives the whole variable domain DAMVIQNPRYQVTQFGKPVTLSCSQTLNHNVMYWYQQKSSQAPKLLFHYYDKDFNNEADTPDNFQSRRPNTSFCFLDIRSPGLGDTAMYLCATSRPGVIEQFFGPGTRLTVL.

The chain has TRBV10-2 and TRBJ2-3; 8 bases fit TRBD2. The CDR3 totals 15 residues. The V and J ends lost 8 bases and 2 bases, in that order; junction bases with no gene match: 9. CDR1 and CDR2 (germline): WSHSY, SAAADI. In nucleotides, the CDR3 is TGCGCCAGCGTGACAAGCGGGAGTACCACAGATACGCAGTATTTT. This translates into CASVTSGSTTDTQYF.

This clone appeared a few times. CDR3 residues: CASSQDSPGPYEQYF. In nucleotides, the CDR3 is TGCGCCAGCAGCCAAGATTCGCCAGGGCCCTACGAGCAGTACTTC. The rearrangement joins TRBV4-1 to TRBJ2-7, with TRBD1 as a possible D gene (5 bases). The CDR3 has 15 residues. The ends were cut back, 0 bases at V and 2 bases at J, with 11 bases in the middle. Germline loops: CDR1 MGHRA, CDR2 YSYEKL.

The chain recombines TRBV27 with TRBJ2-1; 8 positions match TRBD2. This CDR3 is built from 14 residues. Germline CDR1 MNHEY, CDR2 SMNVEV (reference sequence). Trimming at V came to 3 bases and at J to 4 bases, leaving 2 bases not matched to a gene. CDR3 sequence: CASSLRGAYNEQFF. The CDR3 nucleotides read TGTGCCAGCAGTTTGCGGGGGGCTTACAATGAGCAGTTCTTC.

The chain employs TRBV7-2 and TRBJ2-1; TRBD2 matches at 15 bases. Losses at the gene ends were 6 bases for V and 0 bases for J; bases not matched to a gene: 3. The CDR3 runs 17 residues. Germline-derived CDR1 and CDR2 are SGHTA and FQGNSA. The CDR3: CASRKGLAGGSYNEQFF. In nucleotides, the CDR3 is TGTGCCAGCAGGAAGGGACTAGCGGGAGGCTCCTACAATGAGCAGTTCTTC. Looking up the rest from reference TRBV7-2 and TRBJ2-1 gives the full variable domain: GAGVSQSPSNKVTEKGKDVELRCDPISGHTALYWYRQSLGQGLEFLIYFQGNSAPDKSGLPSDRFSAERTGGSVSTLTIQRTQQEDSAVYLCASRKGLAGGSYNEQFFGPGTRLTVL.

The table lists this clone with a count of one. The chain carries TRBV7-2 and TRBJ2-5; 7 nucleotides agree with TRBD1. The CDR3 is 15 residues long. Germline lookup yields CDR1 SGHTA and CDR2 FQGNSA. V was pared by 7 bases and J by 1 base, with 9 bases of the junction left unmatched. This CDR3 is CASNPTGLIQETQYF. For the CDR3, the DNA is TGTGCCAGCAACCCGACAGGGTTAATCCAAGAGACCCAGTACTTC. Full variable domain (outside the CDR3, taken from reference TRBV7-2 and TRBJ2-5): GAGVSQSPSNKVTEKGKDVELRCDPISGHTALYWYRQSLGQGLEFLIYFQGNSAPDKSGLPSDRFSAERTGGSVSTLTIQRTQQEDSAVYLCASNPTGLIQETQYFGPGTRLLVL.

The J gene is TRBJ1-1, the V gene TRBV10-3, with D tentatively TRBD1 (6 bases). This CDR3 is 13 amino acids long. V lost 6 bases and J 4 bases, leaving 12 bases between the germline ends. Germline V gene lookup returns CDR1 ENHRY and CDR2 SYGVKD. DNA for the CDR3: TGTGCCATCAGGGGACAAGGGAGCACTGAAGCTTTCTTT. This translates into CAIRGQGSTEAFF.

The V call is TRBV7-8, the J call TRBJ2-1; 9 positions match TRBD2. The J segment lost 3 bases and the V segment lost 1 base, leaving 13 bases of the junction unmatched. Germline loops: CDR1 SGHVS, CDR2 FQNEAQ. The CDR3 is made up of 19 amino acids. The CDR3 DNA reads as TGTGCCAGCAGCTTAGTTGAGACTAGCGGAATCGGAAACTACAATGAGCAGTTCTTC. Protein: CASSLVETSGIGNYNEQFF.

The chain is built from TRBV2 and TRBJ1-2, with D possibly TRBD1 on 6 matching bases. The germline V and J ends were trimmed by 1 base and 5 bases, with 8 bases remaining between them. CDR1 is SNHLY and CDR2 is FYNNEI in the germline V gene. The CDR3 covers 13 residues. The CDR3 protein is CASSEGTAYGYTF. The CDR3 nucleotides read TGTGCCAGCAGTGAAGGGACAGCTTATGGCTACACCTTC.

V usage is TRBV7-2 and J usage is TRBJ2-7, with TRBD1 matching over 9 bases. With V trimmed by 5 bases and J by 5 bases, 10 bases remained unmatched. The CDR3 sequence is 15 residues long. Germline CDR1 is SGHTA and CDR2 is FQGNSA. The CDR3 DNA follows: TGTGCCAGCAGCCTCACCGGGACAGGGTCCCACGAGCAGTACTTC. Translating it yields CASSLTGTGSHEQYF.

The CDR3 reads CASSQLAGGLDTQYF. The CDR3 DNA sequence: TGTGCCAGCTCCCAACTAGCGGGGGGCTTAGATACGCAGTATTTT. The J gene is TRBJ2-3, the V gene TRBV6-5; 12 nucleotides align to TRBD2. The length of the CDR3 is 15 residues. The V segment lost 8 bases and the J segment 5 bases; nucleotides outside the gene matches: 8. The V gene's germline CDR1 is MNHEY and CDR2 SVGAGI.

The chain uses TRBV9 and TRBJ2-3; 10 positions match TRBD2. The germline gives CDR1 SGDLS, CDR2 YYNGEE. The CDR3 totals 16 residues. The junction had 4 bases not matched to a gene; V was cut back by 0 bases and J by 3 bases. The CDR3 reads CASSVGLAGATDTQYF. As DNA, the CDR3 is TGTGCCAGCAGCGTAGGCCTAGCGGGGGCGACAGATACGCAGTATTTT.

The rearrangement joins TRBV5-1 to TRBJ2-3, with TRBD2 identical over 7 bases. V dropped 0 bases and J dropped 0; count of bases not matched to a gene: 4. CDR3 length: 16 amino acids. CDR1 and CDR2 (germline): SGHRS, YFSETQ. The CDR3 protein is CASSLERGGSTDTQYF. The CDR3 bases are TGCGCCAGCAGCTTGGAGCGCGGGGGAAGCACAGATACGCAGTATTTT.

In this sample, this clone turned up once. The CDR3 DNA is TGTGCCAGCAGCTCAGCCAACAGGGGGCTGAATGAAAAACTGTTTTTT. Its translation: CASSSANRGLNEKLFF. This chain uses TRBV7-8 with TRBJ1-4, with 9 nucleotides matching TRBD1. Germline V gives CDR1 SGHVS, CDR2 FQNEAQ. The CDR3 extends over 16 amino acids. J lost 5 bases, V lost 4 bases, and 8 bases had no gene match. Drawing the rest from reference TRBV7-8 and TRBJ1-4, the complete variable domain is GAGVSQSPRYKVAKRGQDVALRCDPISGHVSLFWYQQALGQGPEFLTYFQNEAQLDKSGLPSDRFFAERPEGSVSTLKIQRTQQEDSAVYLCASSSANRGLNEKLFFGSGTQLSVL.

This chain connects TRBV7-9 to TRBJ1-2; the match to TRBD1 covers 7 bases. Germline CDR1 and CDR2: SEHNR and FQNEAQ (reference sequence). Unmatched junction bases numbered 1, after V lost 0 bases and J lost 6 bases. The length of the CDR3 is 13 residues. CDR3 in DNA: TGTGCCAGCAGCTTAGCAACAGGGGATGGCTACACCTTC. Translation gives CASSLATGDGYTF.

The genes are TRBV5-1 and TRBJ2-3; D might be TRBD1 (6 bases). V was cut by 0 bases and J by 2 bases, with 16 bases left in between. The CDR3 covers 17 residues. The germline V gene has CDR1 SGHRS and CDR2 YFSETQ. The CDR3 is CASSLAPDSLYTDTQYF. In nucleotides, the CDR3 is TGCGCCAGCAGCTTGGCCCCGGACAGCTTATACACAGATACGCAGTATTTT.

The gene calls are TRBV7-9 and TRBJ1-6; perhaps TRBD1 as D (6 bases). Between the trimmed V and J ends, which lost 4 bases and 1 base, there was a span of 8 bases. This CDR3 has 15 residues. CDR1 is SEHNR and CDR2 is FQNEAQ in the germline V gene (reference sequence). CDR3 sequence reads: CASSSTGSYNSPLHF. In DNA form, the CDR3 reads TGTGCCAGCAGCTCGACAGGTTCCTATAATTCACCCCTCCACTTT.

Here the CDR3 DNA reads TGTGCCAGCAGCTTAGTTTCAGGGTACACCGGGGAGCTGTTTTTT. It translates to CASSLVSGYTGELFF. V usage is TRBV7-2 and J usage is TRBJ2-2; tentative D call: TRBD1 (5 bases). This CDR3 spans 15 amino acids. Germline V gene lookup returns CDR1 SGHTA and CDR2 FQGNSA. Between the trimmed V and J ends, which lost 1 base and 3 bases, there was a span of 9 bases.

CDR3 coding DNA: TGCGCCAGCAGCTTCGGGGACACCGCTGAAAAACTGTTTTTT. As protein: CASSFGDTAEKLFF. The chain carries TRBV5-1 and TRBJ1-4; TRBD1 is a possible D gene (6 bases). Germline assignment: CDR1 SGHRS and CDR2 YFSETQ. V was cut by 2 bases and J by 7 bases, with 12 bases left in between. The CDR3 totals 14 residues.